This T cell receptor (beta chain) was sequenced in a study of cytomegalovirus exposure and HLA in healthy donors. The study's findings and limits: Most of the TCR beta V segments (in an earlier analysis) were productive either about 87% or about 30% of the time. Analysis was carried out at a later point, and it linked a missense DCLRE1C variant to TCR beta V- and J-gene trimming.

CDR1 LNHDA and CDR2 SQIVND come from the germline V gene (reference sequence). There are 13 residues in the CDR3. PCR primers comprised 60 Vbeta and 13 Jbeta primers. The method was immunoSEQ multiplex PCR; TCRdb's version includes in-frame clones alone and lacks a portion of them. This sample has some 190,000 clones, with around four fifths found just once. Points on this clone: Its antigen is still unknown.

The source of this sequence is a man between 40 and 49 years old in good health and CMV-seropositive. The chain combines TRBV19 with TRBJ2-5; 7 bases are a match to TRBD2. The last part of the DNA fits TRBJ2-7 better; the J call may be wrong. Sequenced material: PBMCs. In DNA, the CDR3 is TGTGCCAGTAGTTTTGCGGGAGTGAGCGAGCAGTACTTC. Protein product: CASSFAGVSEQYF.